The next 32 T cell receptor beta chains were all read from a single sample in a study of control samples from healthy donors and cancer patients. Sequenced by immunoSEQ multiplex PCR; TCRdb stores in-frame clones only, minus some. Among over 150,000 clones listed, under 95% were seen once. Material for sequencing was blood. The receptors derive from a woman between 18 and 29 years old in good health.

The J gene is TRBJ1-5, the V gene TRBV15; 7 bases fit TRBD1. The CDR3 consists of 13 residues. The ends lost 2 bases at V and 7 bases at J; junction bases unmatched: 2. From germline, CDR1 is LNHNV and CDR2 YYDKDF (reference sequence). Here the CDR3 DNA reads TGTGCCACCAGCAGAACAGGGGACCAGCCCCAGCATTTT. Translation: CATSRTGDQPQHF.

V is TRBV29-1 and J is TRBJ2-2, with D possibly matching TRBD1 (6 bases). The germline gives CDR1 SQVTM, CDR2 ANQGSEA. The ends were cut back, 1 base at V and 6 bases at J, with 15 bases in the middle. CDR3 length equals 15 residues. The CDR3 DNA reads as TGCAGCGTTGAAGCAAAGGGACAAGTGGCCGGGGAGCTGTTTTTT. Translating it yields CSVEAKGQVAGELFF.

In this sample, this clone turned up once. This rearrangement joins TRBV6-5 to TRBJ1-2; D may be TRBD1 (6 bases). V was pared by 2 bases and J by 4 bases, with 11 bases between. This CDR3 is built from 14 residues. Germline-derived CDR1 and CDR2 are MNHEY and SVGAGI. For the CDR3, the DNA is TGTGCCAGCAGTTACAGTCCAGGGGTCTATGGCTACACCTTC. Protein product: CASSYSPGVYGYTF.

The rearrangement links TRBV9 to TRBJ2-7; 7 positions match TRBD2. CDR3 length: 16 residues. The germline V gene has CDR1 SGDLS and CDR2 YYNGEE. V dropped 0 bases and J dropped 0; count of bases not matched to a gene: 6. CDR3 amino acids: CASSVEGGLDSYEQYF. CDR3 in DNA: TGTGCCAGCAGCGTAGAGGGAGGGCTCGACTCCTACGAGCAGTACTTC.

The chain carries TRBV2 and TRBJ2-1, with D unclear. V was clipped by 8 bases and J by 3 bases, with 8 bases between them. The CDR3 totals 12 residues. CDR1 SNHLY and CDR2 FYNNEI come from the germline V gene. The CDR3 reads CASLFRYNEQFF. As DNA, the CDR3 is TGTGCCAGCTTATTCCGCTACAATGAGCAGTTCTTC.

A few counts support this clone. The chain uses TRBV7-9 and TRBJ1-1, with no clear D. CDR3 length: 13 amino acids. With 5 bases removed from V and 4 bases from J, the gap between germline ends came to 11 bases. Germline CDR1 is SEHNR and CDR2 is FQNEAQ (reference sequence). This CDR3 reads CASSVGRRTEAFF. The CDR3 DNA sequence: TGTGCCAGCAGCGTGGGAAGACGCACTGAAGCTTTCTTT.

This clone was seen a handful of times. This chain joins TRBV6-2 or TRBV6-3 and TRBJ2-7; 8 bases are a match to TRBD1. With 6 bases clipped from V and 0 bases from J, the junction kept 10 bases outside the gene matches. This CDR3 has 16 amino acids. Germline CDR1 and CDR2: MNHEY and SVGEGT. The CDR3 loop reads CASSQISTGGSYEQYF. The CDR3 DNA follows: TGTGCCAGCAGCCAGATTTCCACAGGGGGCTCCTACGAGCAGTACTTC.

The rearrangement joins TRBV29-1 to TRBJ1-2, with 9 bases matching TRBD1. Losses at the gene ends were 1 base for V and 4 bases for J; bases not matched to a gene: 13. The CDR3 has 17 residues. Per germline, CDR1 SQVTM and CDR2 ANQGSEA. The CDR3 here is CSVEGYVFTGGTYGYTF. In DNA, the CDR3 is TGCAGCGTTGAAGGCTACGTTTTTACAGGGGGCACCTATGGCTACACCTTC.

The genes are TRBV28 and TRBJ2-2; tentatively, D is TRBD2 (7 bases). CDR3 length: 15 amino acids. Germline CDR1 reads MDHEN; CDR2 reads SYDVKM. V was cut by 10 bases and J by 4 bases, with 19 bases left in between. The CDR3 region is CAILGGGRPTGELFF. Written as DNA, the CDR3 is TGTGCCATTTTAGGGGGGGGGCGCCCCACCGGGGAGCTGTTTTTT. The full variable domain, with the rest looked up from reference TRBV28 and TRBJ2-2, is DVKVTQSSRYLVKRTGEKVFLECVQDMDHENMFWYRQDPGLGLRLIYFSYDVKMKEKGDIPEGYSVSREKKERFSLILESASTNQTSMYLCAILGGGRPTGELFFGEGSRLTVL.

This chain uses TRBV6-2 or TRBV6-3 with TRBJ1-5; D unresolved. Trimming stripped 0 bases from V and 0 bases from J, with 12 bases between. This CDR3 contains 17 residues. The germline V gene encodes CDR1 MNHEY and CDR2 SVGEGT. CDR3 residues: CASSYSSDGYSNQPQHF. As DNA, the CDR3 is TGTGCCAGCAGTTACTCGTCGGACGGGTATAGCAATCAGCCCCAGCATTTT.

This clone was found once. The chain couples TRBV6-2 or TRBV6-3 to TRBJ2-5; no reliable D call. Germline values: CDR1 MNHEY, CDR2 SVGEGT. CDR3 length: 13 amino acids. Trimming removed 5 bases from V and 1 base from J, with 8 bases in between. The CDR3 protein is CASSIGIQETQYF. The CDR3, as DNA: TGTGCCAGCAGTATAGGTATCCAAGAGACCCAGTACTTC.

The chain employs TRBV6-5 and TRBJ1-4; D not resolved. V dropped 2 bases and J dropped 8 bases, with 9 bases sitting between them. Germline V gene lookup returns CDR1 MNHEY and CDR2 SVGAGI. This CDR3 contains 13 residues. CDR3 region: CASSYSKAEKLFF. The CDR3 DNA is TGTGCCAGCAGTTACAGTAAGGCGGAAAAACTGTTTTTT.

This clone was counted a few times. The chain links TRBV6-5 to TRBJ1-6; TRBD1 is a possible D gene (5 bases). CDR3 length: 15 amino acids. Germline V CDR1 and CDR2: MNHEY, SVGAGI. V was clipped by 6 bases and J by 9 bases, with 18 bases between them. In nucleotides, the CDR3 is TGTGCCAGCAGCACCGGGGGGGGTGTAAGTTCACCCCTCCACTTT. Encoded protein: CASSTGGGVSSPLHF.

This clone was picked up many times. This chain connects TRBV28 to TRBJ1-4; D remains ambiguous. Germline V gene sequence: CDR1 MDHEN, CDR2 SYDVKM. V lost 4 bases and J lost 8, with 11 bases in between. This CDR3 has 13 residues. This CDR3 is CASSSPEGEKLFF. The CDR3 DNA reads as TGTGCCAGCAGTTCCCCGGAAGGGGAAAAACTGTTTTTT. Combining the CDR3 with reference TRBV28 and TRBJ1-4 gives the whole variable domain DVKVTQSSRYLVKRTGEKVFLECVQDMDHENMFWYRQDPGLGLRLIYFSYDVKMKEKGDIPEGYSVSREKKERFSLILESASTNQTSMYLCASSSPEGEKLFFGSGTQLSVL.

In DNA form, the CDR3 reads TGTGCCAGCAGTCTTAGTGGGGGGGATTACAATGAGCAGTTCTTC. Translating it yields CASSLSGGDYNEQFF. The rearrangement links TRBV28 to TRBJ2-1; 7 bases line up with TRBD2. CDR1 is MDHEN and CDR2 is SYDVKM in the germline V gene. This CDR3 contains 15 residues. The V gene end was trimmed by 5 bases and the J gene end by 4 bases; junction bases not matched to a gene: 8.

The chain is built from TRBV7-2 and TRBJ2-5; D gene uncertain. The CDR3 spans 14 residues. V shed 1 base and J shed 2 bases, with 8 bases lying between them. Germline CDR1 and CDR2: SGHTA and FQGNSA. The CDR3 protein is CASSLEPAQETQYF. The CDR3 DNA follows: TGTGCCAGCAGCTTAGAGCCAGCGCAAGAGACCCAGTACTTC.

This sequence joins TRBV18 and TRBJ1-4; 9 bases are shared with TRBD1. Germline loops: CDR1 KGHSH, CDR2 LQKENI. CDR3 length: 13 amino acids. Trimming removed 10 bases from V and 6 bases from J; junction bases left unmatched: 6. CDR3 in amino acids: CATSRTGDEKLFF. The CDR3 DNA reads as TGTGCCACCTCTCGGACAGGGGATGAAAAACTGTTTTTT.

The V gene is TRBV6-5, the J gene TRBJ1-6, with 7 positions matching TRBD1. Per the germline V gene, CDR1 is MNHEY and CDR2 is SVGAGI. The CDR3 has 14 residues. V lost 6 bases and J lost 8; bases outside the gene matches: 7. The CDR3 here is CASSRAGGDSPLHF. The CDR3 DNA follows: TGTGCCAGCAGCCGCGCAGGGGGAGATTCACCCCTCCACTTT.

CDR3 amino acids: CASSRQGPTYNEQFF. The CDR3 region has the DNA TGTGCCAGCAGCCGACAGGGGCCAACCTACAATGAGCAGTTCTTC. The rearrangement uses TRBV7-9 and TRBJ2-1; 8 nucleotides agree with TRBD1. This CDR3 contains 15 residues. V shed 5 bases, J shed 2 bases, and the junction held 5 bases outside the gene matches. Germline V gene lookup returns CDR1 SEHNR and CDR2 FQNEAQ (reference sequence).

This clone was seen only once. The rearrangement joins TRBV27 to TRBJ2-7; D may be TRBD1 or TRBD2 (5 bases each). CDR3 length: 14 amino acids. V was trimmed by 5 bases and J by 2 bases, leaving 13 bases between them. Germline CDR1 and CDR2: MNHEY and SMNVEV (reference sequence). The CDR3 region is CASSAPGRAYEQYF. CDR3 DNA sequence: TGTGCCAGCAGTGCACCGGGACGCGCCTACGAGCAGTACTTC.

The genes are TRBV28 and TRBJ1-5; 10 bases agree with TRBD1. Germline V gene lookup returns CDR1 MDHEN and CDR2 SYDVKM. The CDR3 is 19 residues long. J lost 7 bases, V lost 5 bases, and 20 bases had no gene match. The CDR3 region is CASSTHTTPGTGVRQPQHF. CDR3 bases: TGTGCCAGCAGTACACACACCACCCCCGGGACAGGGGTAAGGCAGCCCCAGCATTTT.

This clone has at least ten counts. The chain is built from TRBV20-1 and TRBJ1-3, with D uncertain. Trimming removed 3 bases at V and 0 bases at J, with 9 bases between. CDR1 is DFQATT and CDR2 is SNEGSKA in the germline V gene (reference sequence). The length of the CDR3 is 14 residues. The CDR3 DNA is TGCAGTGCTAGTTCATTCGGCTCTGGAAACACCATATATTTT. It specifies CSASSFGSGNTIYF.

V is TRBV5-1 and J is TRBJ1-1; no firm D call. CDR1 is SGHRS, CDR2 YFSETQ, per germline. V lost 1 base and J lost 1, with 8 bases in between. The CDR3 has 14 amino acids. CDR3 in amino acids: CASSLKPENTEAFF. CDR3 bases: TGCGCCAGCAGCTTGAAACCAGAGAACACTGAAGCTTTCTTT.

The V and J genes are TRBV11-2 and TRBJ2-7, with unresolved D. Trimming cost V 1 base and J 4 bases, with 8 bases left between them. This CDR3 has 13 amino acids. CDR1 and CDR2 (germline): SGHAT, FQNNGV. CDR3 in DNA: TGTGCCAGCAGCTTAGGCAGCCTATACGAGCAGTACTTC. Amino acid sequence: CASSLGSLYEQYF.

This rearrangement joins TRBV2 to TRBJ2-7; no reliable D call. Deletions cut 0 bases from V and 2 bases from J, with 5 bases between. There are 13 residues in the CDR3. Germline V gene lookup returns CDR1 SNHLY and CDR2 FYNNEI. CDR3 in amino acids: CASSEAVAYEQYF. Written as DNA, the CDR3 is TGTGCCAGCAGTGAAGCGGTAGCCTACGAGCAGTACTTC. Drawing the rest from reference TRBV2 and TRBJ2-7, the complete variable domain is EPEVTQTPSHQVTQMGQEVILRCVPISNHLYFYWYRQILGQKVEFLVSFYNNEISEKSEIFDDQFSVERPDGSNFTLKIRSTKLEDSAMYFCASSEAVAYEQYFGPGTRLTVT.

The rearrangement uses TRBV7-9 and TRBJ2-6, with D possibly called TRBD1 or TRBD2 (5 bases each). Germline values: CDR1 SEHNR, CDR2 FQNEAQ (reference sequence). The ends were cut back, 5 bases at V and 4 bases at J, with 15 bases in the middle. There are 16 residues in the CDR3. The CDR3 bases are TGTGCCAGCAGCCCTAGTCGGGGCAGGGGGGCCAACGTCCTGACTTTC. Protein sequence: CASSPSRGRGANVLTF.

This sequence joins TRBV27 and TRBJ2-5; D is uncertain. This CDR3 comprises 12 residues. The ends were cut back, 6 bases at V and 0 bases at J, with 5 bases in the middle. CDR1 is MNHEY, CDR2 SMNVEV, per germline (reference sequence). The chain's CDR3 is CASSMYQETQYF. The CDR3 DNA sequence: TGTGCCAGCAGCATGTACCAAGAGACCCAGTACTTC.

The chain combines TRBV27 with TRBJ2-7; 8 nucleotides agree with TRBD2. Germline assignment: CDR1 MNHEY and CDR2 SMNVEV (reference sequence). There are 14 residues in the CDR3. The J segment lost 1 base and the V segment lost 4 bases, leaving 3 bases of the junction unmatched. The CDR3 DNA reads as TGTGCCAGCAGTTCCGGGACTAGGTCCTACGAGCAGTACTTC. Its translation: CASSSGTRSYEQYF.

The chain recombines TRBV5-5 with TRBJ1-1; TRBD1 matches 9 bases. This CDR3 comprises 15 residues. Germline V gene lookup returns CDR1 SGHKS and CDR2 YYEKEE (reference sequence). Unmatched junction bases numbered 6, after V lost 4 bases and J lost 2 bases. The CDR3 DNA sequence: TGTGCCAGCAGCAGAAGGGGACAGGGAAACACTGAAGCTTTCTTT. Its protein product is CASSRRGQGNTEAFF. The full variable domain, rest sourced from reference TRBV5-5 and TRBJ1-1, is DAGVTQSPTHLIKTRGQQVTLRCSPISGHKSVSWYQQVLGQGPQFIFQYYEKEERGRGNFPDRFSARQFPNYSSELNVNALLLGDSALYLCASSRRGQGNTEAFFGQGTRLTVV.

The chain joins TRBV5-1 to TRBJ1-5; D gene uncertain. With 1 base removed from V and 7 bases from J, the gap between germline ends came to 15 bases. The germline V gene encodes CDR1 SGHRS and CDR2 YFSETQ. This CDR3 spans 15 amino acids. In nucleotides, the CDR3 is TGCGCCAGCAGCTTGAGTCCGGCAGAAGGCCAGCCCCAGCATTTT. As protein: CASSLSPAEGQPQHF.

This sequence joins TRBV29-1 and TRBJ1-2; D is perhaps TRBD1 (5 bases). The CDR3 has 11 residues. Germline V CDR1 and CDR2: SQVTM, ANQGSEA. Deletions cut 2 bases from V and 8 bases from J, with 9 bases between. The CDR3 protein is CSVEMGRGYTF. The CDR3 DNA is TGCAGCGTTGAAATGGGGCGAGGCTACACCTTC.

The CDR3 region has the DNA TGTGCCAGCAGTCTTCCACCTCTTCAACGACGGAACTCCTACGAGCAGTACTTC. Its protein product is CASSLPPLQRRNSYEQYF. This chain connects TRBV6-6 to TRBJ2-7; D gene uncertain. The germline V gene has CDR1 MNHNY and CDR2 SVGAGI (reference sequence). The CDR3 is made up of 18 amino acids. Trimming shortened V by 5 bases and J by 0 bases, and 23 bases separated the two germline ends.